This paragraph reports one TCR beta chain. The antigen is not known. These data belong to a study of cytomegalovirus exposure and HLA in healthy donors. The PCR had 60 Vbeta and 13 Jbeta primers. The method was immunoSEQ multiplex PCR; TCRdb's version includes in-frame clones alone and lacks a portion of them. The top ten clones hold approximately 0.6% of a sample with some 200,000 clones, approximately 82% of them seen once. General study points: A list of 150 to 200 TCR beta chains associated with cytomegalovirus was given.

CDR3 size: 14 residues. Germline lookup yields CDR1 MDHEN and CDR2 SYDVKM. The junction had 11 bases not matched to a gene; V was cut back by 6 bases and J by 8 bases. The sequenced sample was PBMCs. The rearrangement links TRBV28 to TRBJ1-2; 8 nucleotides agree with TRBD1. The TCR comes from a young man in good health and CMV-seronegative. The CDR3, as DNA: TGTGCCAGCAGACAACAGGGGGGGGCTCGGGGCTACACCTTC. It translates to CASRQQGGARGYTF.